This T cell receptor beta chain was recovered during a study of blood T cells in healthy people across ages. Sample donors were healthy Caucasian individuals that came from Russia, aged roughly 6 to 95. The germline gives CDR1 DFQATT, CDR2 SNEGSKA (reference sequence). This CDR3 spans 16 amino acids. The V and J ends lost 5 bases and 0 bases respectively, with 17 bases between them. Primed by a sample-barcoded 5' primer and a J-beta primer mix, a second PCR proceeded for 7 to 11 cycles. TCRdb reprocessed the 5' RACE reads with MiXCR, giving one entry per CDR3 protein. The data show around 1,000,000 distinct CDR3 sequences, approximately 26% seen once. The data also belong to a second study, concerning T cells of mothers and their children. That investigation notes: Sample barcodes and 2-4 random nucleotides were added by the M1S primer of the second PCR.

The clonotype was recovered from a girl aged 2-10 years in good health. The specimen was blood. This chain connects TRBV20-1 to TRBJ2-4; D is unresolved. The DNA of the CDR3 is TGCAGTGCTCGCCTCCCCCCATTACTAGCCAAAAACATTCAGTACTTC. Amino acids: CSARLPPLLAKNIQYF.